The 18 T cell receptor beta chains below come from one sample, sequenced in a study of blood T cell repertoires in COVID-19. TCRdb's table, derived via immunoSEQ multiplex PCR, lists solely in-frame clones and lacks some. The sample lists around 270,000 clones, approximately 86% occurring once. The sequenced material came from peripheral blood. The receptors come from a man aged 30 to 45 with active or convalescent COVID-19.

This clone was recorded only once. The DNA of the CDR3 is TGTGCCAGCTCACCAGGGCAGGCGAGTAACTATGGCTACACCTTC. This sequence encodes CASSPGQASNYGYTF. The chain couples TRBV18 to TRBJ1-2; no firm D call. The germline V gene has CDR1 KGHSH and CDR2 LQKENI. The CDR3 covers 15 residues. V was trimmed by 2 bases and J by 1 base, leaving 11 bases between them.

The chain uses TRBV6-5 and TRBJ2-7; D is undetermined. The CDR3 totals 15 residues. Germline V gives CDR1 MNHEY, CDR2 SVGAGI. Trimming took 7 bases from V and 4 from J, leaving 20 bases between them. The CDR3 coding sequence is TGTGCCAGCATTCGTGGTGCCCCAGACAAATACGAGCAGTACTTC. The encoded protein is CASIRGAPDKYEQYF.

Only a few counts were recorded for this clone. The CDR3 DNA sequence: TGTGCCAGTAGTATCACCGGACAGGGGTTCACAGATACGCAGTATTTT. Translated, it gives CASSITGQGFTDTQYF. The rearrangement uses TRBV19 and TRBJ2-3, with 9 bases matching TRBD1. The germline CDR1 and CDR2 sequences are LNHDA and SQIVND (reference sequence). V lost 3 bases and J lost 2; bases outside the gene matches: 6. This CDR3 has 16 amino acids.

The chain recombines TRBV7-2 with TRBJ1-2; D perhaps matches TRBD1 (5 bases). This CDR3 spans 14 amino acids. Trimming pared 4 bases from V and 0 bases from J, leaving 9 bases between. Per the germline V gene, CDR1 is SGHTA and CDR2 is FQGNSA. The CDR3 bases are TGTGCCAGCAGCTCGCTACAGGCTAACTATGGCTACACCTTC. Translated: CASSSLQANYGYTF. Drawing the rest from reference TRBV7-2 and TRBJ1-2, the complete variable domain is GAGVSQSPSNKVTEKGKDVELRCDPISGHTALYWYRQSLGQGLEFLIYFQGNSAPDKSGLPSDRFSAERTGGSVSTLTIQRTQQEDSAVYLCASSSLQANYGYTFGSGTRLTVV.

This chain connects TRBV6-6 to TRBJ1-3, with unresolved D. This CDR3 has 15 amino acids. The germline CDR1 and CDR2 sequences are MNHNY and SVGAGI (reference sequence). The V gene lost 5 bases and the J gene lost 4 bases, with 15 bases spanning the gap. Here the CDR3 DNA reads TGTGCCAGCAGTGGCCGCGGAGAAAACGGAAACACCATATATTTT. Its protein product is CASSGRGENGNTIYF.

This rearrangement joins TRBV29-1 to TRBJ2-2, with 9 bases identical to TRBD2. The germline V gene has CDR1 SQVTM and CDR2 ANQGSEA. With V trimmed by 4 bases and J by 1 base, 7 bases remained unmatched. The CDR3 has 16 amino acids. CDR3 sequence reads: CSVAASGDRNTGELFF. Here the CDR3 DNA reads TGCAGCGTTGCCGCTAGCGGGGACAGGAACACCGGGGAGCTGTTTTTT.

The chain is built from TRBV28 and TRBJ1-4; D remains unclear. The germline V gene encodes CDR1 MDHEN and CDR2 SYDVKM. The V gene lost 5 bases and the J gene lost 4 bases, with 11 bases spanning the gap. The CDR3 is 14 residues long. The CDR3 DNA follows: TGTGCCAGCAGTCCGATCGAACTTAATGAAAAACTGTTTTTT. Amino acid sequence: CASSPIELNEKLFF.

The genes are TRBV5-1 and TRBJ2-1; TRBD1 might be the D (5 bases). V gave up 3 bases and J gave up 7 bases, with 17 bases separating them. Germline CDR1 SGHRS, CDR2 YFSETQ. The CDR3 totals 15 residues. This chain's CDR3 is CASSWGPPRINEQFF. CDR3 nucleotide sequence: TGCGCCAGCAGCTGGGGCCCGCCCCGGATTAATGAGCAGTTCTTC.

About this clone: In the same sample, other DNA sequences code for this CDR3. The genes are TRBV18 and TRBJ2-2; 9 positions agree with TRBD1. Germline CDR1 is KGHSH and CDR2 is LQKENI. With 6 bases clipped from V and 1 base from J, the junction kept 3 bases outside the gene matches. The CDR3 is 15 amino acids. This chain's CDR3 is CASSPGQGNTGELFF. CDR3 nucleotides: TGTGCCAGCTCGCCGGGACAGGGGAACACCGGGGAGCTGTTTTTT.

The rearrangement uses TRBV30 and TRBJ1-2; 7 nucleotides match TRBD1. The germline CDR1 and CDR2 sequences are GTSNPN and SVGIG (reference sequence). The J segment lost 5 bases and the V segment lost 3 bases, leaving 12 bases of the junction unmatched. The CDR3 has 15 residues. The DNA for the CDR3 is TGTGCCTGGAGATCCAGGGACAGACTCTATTATGGCTACACCTTC. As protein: CAWRSRDRLYYGYTF.

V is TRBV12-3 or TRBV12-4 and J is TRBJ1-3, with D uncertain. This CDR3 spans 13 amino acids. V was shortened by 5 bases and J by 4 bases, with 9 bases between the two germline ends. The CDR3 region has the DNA TGTGCCAGCAGTCCCCGGTTGGGAAACACCATATATTTT. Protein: CASSPRLGNTIYF.

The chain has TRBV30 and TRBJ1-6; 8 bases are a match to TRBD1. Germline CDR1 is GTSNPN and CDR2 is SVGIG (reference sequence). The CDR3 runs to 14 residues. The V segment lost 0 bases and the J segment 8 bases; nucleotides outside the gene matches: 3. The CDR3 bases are TGTGCCTGGAGTGTACTGGACAGGGATTCACCCCTCCACTTT. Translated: CAWSVLDRDSPLHF.

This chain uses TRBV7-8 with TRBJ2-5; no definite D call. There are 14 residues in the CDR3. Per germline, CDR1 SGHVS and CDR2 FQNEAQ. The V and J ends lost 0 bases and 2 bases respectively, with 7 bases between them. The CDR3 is CASSLAVAQETQYF. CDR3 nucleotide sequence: TGTGCCAGCAGCTTAGCGGTTGCGCAAGAGACCCAGTACTTC.

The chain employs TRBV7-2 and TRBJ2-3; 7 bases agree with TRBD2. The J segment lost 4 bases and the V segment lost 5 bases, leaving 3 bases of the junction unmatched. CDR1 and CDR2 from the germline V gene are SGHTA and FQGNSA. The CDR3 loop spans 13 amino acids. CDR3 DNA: TGTGCCAGCAGCCAGCGGGGATCAGATACGCAGTATTTT. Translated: CASSQRGSDTQYF.

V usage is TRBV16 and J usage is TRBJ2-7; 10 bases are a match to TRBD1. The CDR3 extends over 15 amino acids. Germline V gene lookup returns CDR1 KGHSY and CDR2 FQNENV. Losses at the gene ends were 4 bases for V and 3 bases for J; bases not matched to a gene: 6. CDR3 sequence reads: CASSRQGTGDYEQYF. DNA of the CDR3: TGTGCCAGCAGCCGTCAAGGGACAGGGGACTACGAGCAGTACTTC.

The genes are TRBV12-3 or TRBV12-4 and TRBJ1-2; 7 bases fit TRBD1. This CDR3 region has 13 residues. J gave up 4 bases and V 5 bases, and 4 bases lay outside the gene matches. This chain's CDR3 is CASSRQGPYGYTF. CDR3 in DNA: TGTGCCAGCAGTCGACAGGGACCCTATGGCTACACCTTC.

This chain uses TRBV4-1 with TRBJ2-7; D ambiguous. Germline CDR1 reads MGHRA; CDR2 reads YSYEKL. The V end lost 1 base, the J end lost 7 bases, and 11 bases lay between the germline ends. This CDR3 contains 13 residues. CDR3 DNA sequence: TGCGCCAGCAGCCAAGCAGGTGCCCTTGAGCAGTACTTC. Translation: CASSQAGALEQYF.

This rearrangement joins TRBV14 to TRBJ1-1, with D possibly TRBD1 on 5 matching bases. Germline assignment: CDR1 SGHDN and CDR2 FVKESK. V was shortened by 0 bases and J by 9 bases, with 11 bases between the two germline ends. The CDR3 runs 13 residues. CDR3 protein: CASSQERGSQAFF. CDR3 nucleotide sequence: TGTGCCAGCAGCCAAGAGCGGGGGTCTCAAGCTTTCTTT.